The 21 T cell receptor beta chains presented below share a single source sample, sequenced in a study of identical twins. From the 5' RACE reads, TCRdb called clonotypes with MiXCR, one entry per CDR3 protein. Of some 500,000 distinct CDR3 sequences in the sample, 14% were seen once. These data were also filed under a second study, of yellow fever vaccine responses in identical twins.

Sequenced: CD4+ T cells sorted from blood. These receptors were obtained from a woman aged 18-35 years in good health.

V usage is TRBV11-1 and J usage is TRBJ2-1, with TRBD2 matching 11 bases. After removal of 5 bases from V and 4 bases from J, the junction contained 13 bases not matched to a gene. Germline CDR1 and CDR2: SGHAT and FQDESV (reference sequence). This CDR3 comprises 18 residues. This CDR3 reads CASSGGGLAAEGYNEQFF. The CDR3 DNA reads TGTGCCAGCAGCGGGGGGGGACTAGCGGCCGAAGGGTACAATGAGCAGTTCTTC.

The rearrangement links TRBV28 to TRBJ2-7; perhaps TRBD1 as D (5 bases). This CDR3 is 13 amino acids long. V lost 2 bases and J 3 bases, leaving 8 bases between the germline ends. The V gene's germline CDR1 is MDHEN and CDR2 SYDVKM. In DNA, the CDR3 is TGTGCCAGCAGTTTACCGCAGGGCTACGAGCAGTACTTC. Protein: CASSLPQGYEQYF. The complete variable domain, with remaining parts taken from reference TRBV28 and TRBJ2-7, reads DVKVTQSSRYLVKRTGEKVFLECVQDMDHENMFWYRQDPGLGLRLIYFSYDVKMKEKGDIPEGYSVSREKKERFSLILESASTNQTSMYLCASSLPQGYEQYFGPGTRLTVT.

The sample holds a few counts of this clonotype. The rearrangement uses TRBV12-3 or TRBV12-4 and TRBJ2-1; 12 bases agree with TRBD2. Trimming cost V 6 bases and J 2 bases; bases outside gene matches: 8. The CDR3 length is 17 residues. CDR3 coding DNA: TGTGCCAGCAGGTCTTACGGGACTAGCGGGCCCTACAATGAGCAGTTCTTC. Encoded protein: CASRSYGTSGPYNEQFF.

This clonotype was found a few times. V usage is TRBV28 and J usage is TRBJ2-7, with 8 bases identical to TRBD2. The CDR3 totals 14 residues. Germline-derived CDR1 and CDR2 are MDHEN and SYDVKM. V dropped 6 bases and J dropped 2; count of bases not matched to a gene: 6. The CDR3: CASRERGRTYEQYF. The CDR3 nucleotides are TGTGCCAGCAGGGAGCGGGGGAGAACCTACGAGCAGTACTTC. The variable domain in full, completed from reference TRBV28 and TRBJ2-7, reads DVKVTQSSRYLVKRTGEKVFLECVQDMDHENMFWYRQDPGLGLRLIYFSYDVKMKEKGDIPEGYSVSREKKERFSLILESASTNQTSMYLCASRERGRTYEQYFGPGTRLTVT.

This clonotype was detected only a few times. This chain links TRBV18 with TRBJ2-7, with TRBD2 matching 7 bases. Germline CDR1 KGHSH, CDR2 LQKENI. This CDR3 is 15 amino acids long. V lost 3 bases to trimming and J lost 4 bases; unmatched junction nucleotides: 9. CDR3 sequence: CASSPSRDYGYEQYF. The CDR3 DNA follows: TGTGCCAGCTCACCGAGCCGGGACTACGGATACGAGCAGTACTTC.

In its sample, this clonotype was seen many times. For the CDR3, the DNA is TGTGCCAGCAGCTCCGGACAGGGCTCCTACAATGAGCAGTTCTTC. It yields the protein CASSSGQGSYNEQFF. The J gene is TRBJ2-1, the V gene TRBV7-9; 8 bases are a match to TRBD1. The CDR3 contains 15 residues. CDR1 is SEHNR and CDR2 is FQNEAQ in the germline V gene (reference sequence). V shed 4 bases, J shed 0 bases, and the junction held 2 bases outside the gene matches.

This clonotype showed up many times. The chain has TRBV3-1 and TRBJ2-4; 7 bases align to TRBD1. In germline, CDR1 is LGHDT, CDR2 YNNKEL (reference sequence). The junction had 6 bases not matched to a gene; V was cut back by 2 bases and J by 5 bases. CDR3 length: 15 residues. CDR3 sequence: CASSQPDRAQNIQYF. CDR3 sequence (DNA): TGTGCCAGCAGCCAACCCGACAGGGCCCAAAACATTCAGTACTTC.

The chain couples TRBV19 to TRBJ2-1; 9 bases align to TRBD2. Per the germline V gene, CDR1 is LNHDA and CDR2 is SQIVND (reference sequence). The length of the CDR3 is 16 residues. The ends lost 3 bases at V and 0 bases at J; junction bases unmatched: 3. This CDR3 is CASSILAGNSYNEQFF. The CDR3 nucleotides are TGTGCCAGTAGTATCCTAGCGGGGAACTCCTACAATGAGCAGTTCTTC.

The chain has TRBV25-1 and TRBJ2-1; perhaps TRBD2 as D (6 bases). V was trimmed by 5 bases and J by 9 bases, leaving 20 bases between them. Looked up from germline, CDR1 is MGHDK and CDR2 is SYGVNS. The CDR3 extends over 15 amino acids. CDR3 sequence (DNA): TGTGCCAGCAGTTCCCGCCGGGACTCACTAGCTGAGCAGTTCTTC. Translated, it gives CASSSRRDSLAEQFF.

CDR3 sequence reads: CASSEYEIYEQYF. Here the CDR3 DNA reads TGTGCCAGCAGTGAATACGAGATATACGAGCAGTACTTC. The chain carries TRBV25-1 and TRBJ2-7; no definite D call. Trimming removed 0 bases from V and 4 bases from J, with 7 bases in between. Per the germline V gene, CDR1 is MGHDK and CDR2 is SYGVNS. The CDR3 is 13 amino acids.

Concerning this clonotype: Being one base from a much bigger clone, this may be a read error. The chain combines TRBV5-1 with TRBJ2-3; tentatively, D is TRBD2 (5 bases). CDR3 length: 15 amino acids. Germline lookup yields CDR1 SGHRS and CDR2 YFSETQ. The V gene lost 4 bases and the J gene lost 1 base, with 13 bases spanning the gap. The DNA of the CDR3 is TGCGCCAGCAGCGTCTGGGTCGGGGGCACAGATACGCAGTATTTT. This encodes CASSVWVGGTDTQYF.

In this sample, this clonotype turned up a few times. The chain has TRBV18 and TRBJ2-7; 8 bases are shared with TRBD2. The CDR3 runs 14 residues. J gave up 2 bases and V 3 bases, and 3 bases lay outside the gene matches. Looked up from germline, CDR1 is KGHSH and CDR2 is LQKENI. This CDR3 reads CASSPTGLAYEQYF. CDR3 in DNA: TGTGCCAGCTCACCGACGGGACTAGCCTACGAGCAGTACTTC.

CDR3 amino acids: CATTNPRGNTEAFF. The CDR3 bases are TGCGCCACGACGAACCCCAGGGGGAACACTGAAGCTTTCTTT. This chain links TRBV5-1 with TRBJ1-1; possibly TRBD1 for D (6 bases). V dropped 9 bases and J dropped 1 base, with 16 bases sitting between them. Germline CDR1 reads SGHRS; CDR2 reads YFSETQ. This CDR3 region has 14 residues.

This clonotype was counted between two and nine times. The chain recombines TRBV10-3 with TRBJ1-1; 8 bases match TRBD1. This CDR3 region has 14 residues. CDR1 and CDR2 (germline): ENHRY, SYGVKD. V shed 2 bases, J shed 3 bases, and the junction held 2 bases outside the gene matches. The CDR3 here is CAISEGQGYTEAFF. The CDR3 DNA reads as TGTGCCATCAGTGAGGGACAGGGCTACACTGAAGCTTTCTTT.

Ten or more counts support this clonotype. V is TRBV5-1 and J is TRBJ2-7; no clear D gene. The CDR3 extends over 16 amino acids. Per the germline V gene, CDR1 is SGHRS and CDR2 is YFSETQ. The V end lost 0 bases, the J end lost 2 bases, and 15 bases lay between the germline ends. For the CDR3, the DNA is TGCGCCAGCAGCTTGGTTCTGGCGGCGTTCCCCTACGAGCAGTACTTC. It encodes CASSLVLAAFPYEQYF.

The chain carries TRBV10-2 and TRBJ1-1, with D possibly TRBD1 on 6 matching bases. From germline, CDR1 is WSHSY and CDR2 SAAADI. There are 14 residues in the CDR3. V shed 6 bases and J shed 4 bases, with 15 bases lying between them. The CDR3 is CASSPGQWGTEAFF. The CDR3 DNA sequence: TGCGCCAGCAGCCCGGGACAATGGGGCACTGAAGCTTTCTTT.

The chain links TRBV20-1 to TRBJ2-3, with TRBD2 identical over 9 bases. The V segment lost 0 bases and the J segment 2 bases; nucleotides outside the gene matches: 3. This CDR3 comprises 15 residues. Germline V gives CDR1 DFQATT, CDR2 SNEGSKA (reference sequence). Here the CDR3 reads CSARDAGGVTDTQYF. CDR3 nucleotides: TGCAGTGCTAGAGATGCGGGAGGGGTCACAGATACGCAGTATTTT.

This clonotype was seen a few times. The rearrangement links TRBV4-1 to TRBJ2-6; D call uncertain. The CDR3 has 17 residues. Germline V lookup: CDR1 MGHRA, CDR2 YSYEKL. The ends were cut back, 1 base at V and 0 bases at J, with 10 bases in the middle. CDR3 nucleotides: TGCGCCAGCAGCCAAGGGGTCCCCACCTCTGGGGCCAACGTCCTGACTTTC. Protein: CASSQGVPTSGANVLTF.

This clonotype was seen ten or more times. V and J are TRBV4-3 and TRBJ2-7; D not certain. V was trimmed by 1 base and J by 2 bases, leaving 12 bases between them. The length of the CDR3 is 15 residues. Germline loops: CDR1 LGHNA, CDR2 YSLEER. Written as DNA, the CDR3 is TGCGCCAGCAGCCAAGGGTCCGGATTTCCCTACGAGCAGTACTTC. Translating it yields CASSQGSGFPYEQYF.

The chain has TRBV4-2 and TRBJ1-1, with D tentatively TRBD1 (6 bases). Per germline, CDR1 LGHNA and CDR2 YNFKEQ. The germline V and J ends were trimmed by 4 bases and 1 base, with 13 bases remaining between them. The CDR3 is made up of 15 amino acids. CDR3 in amino acids: CASSRGRGPNTEAFF. The CDR3, as DNA: TGTGCCAGCAGCCGGGGCAGGGGTCCGAACACTGAAGCTTTCTTT.

This clonotype was seen repeatedly, ten times or more. J is TRBJ2-5 and V is TRBV7-9, with TRBD1 matching 7 bases. This CDR3 spans 14 amino acids. Germline CDR1 reads SEHNR; CDR2 reads FQNEAQ (reference sequence). J gave up 4 bases and V 10 bases, and 12 bases lay outside the gene matches. For the CDR3, the DNA is TGTGCCAACCTCGAGGGGGCTGCTGGAGAGACCCAGTACTTC. Translating gives CANLEGAAGETQYF.